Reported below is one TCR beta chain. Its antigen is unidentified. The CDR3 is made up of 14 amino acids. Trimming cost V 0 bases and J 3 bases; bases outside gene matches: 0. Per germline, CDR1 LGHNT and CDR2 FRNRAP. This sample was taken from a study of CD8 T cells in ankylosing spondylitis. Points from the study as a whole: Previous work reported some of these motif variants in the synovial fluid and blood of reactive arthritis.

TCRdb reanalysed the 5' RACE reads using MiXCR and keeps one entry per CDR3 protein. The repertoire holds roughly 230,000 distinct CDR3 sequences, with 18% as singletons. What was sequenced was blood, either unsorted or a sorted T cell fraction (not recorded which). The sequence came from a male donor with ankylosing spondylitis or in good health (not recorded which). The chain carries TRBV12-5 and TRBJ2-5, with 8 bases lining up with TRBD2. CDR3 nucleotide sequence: TGTGCTAGTGGTTTGGTGGGACTAGAAGAGACCCAGTACTTC. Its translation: CASGLVGLEETQYF.